This T cell receptor (beta chain) comes out of a study of T cell repertoires in cytomegalovirus infection. About the study: Carrying CMV and the relevant HLA type showed in public TCR beta signatures.

Findings and limits, study-wide: Carriers of CMV plus the relevant HLA were identified by cumulative public TCR beta family frequency. CMV-specific HLA-C-restricted TCR beta clonotypes dominated the ex vivo response.

This clonotype was detected many times. Antigen unknown. The CDR3 has 17 amino acids. The V gene's germline CDR1 is SGHAT and CDR2 FQNNGV. The V end lost 5 bases, the J end lost 4 bases, and 23 bases lay between the germline ends. MiXCR, run by TCRdb on the reads, gives a single entry per CDR3 protein. The sample lists around 530,000 distinct CDR3 sequences, 16% occurring once. The receptor comes from a human donor in good health (CMV status not recorded). Some clones in this sample may be carry-over from other donors' samples. The V gene is TRBV11-2, the J gene TRBJ1-1; D is undetermined. The sample taken for sequencing was CD8+ T cells from PBMCs. CDR3 sequence: CASSRSPGPDGRTEAFF. CDR3 in DNA: TGTGCCAGCAGCCGATCCCCCGGTCCGGATGGGCGCACTGAAGCTTTCTTT.